This entry lists 12 T cell receptor beta chains sequenced from one sample in a study of technical replicates of blood from four donors. The protocol was immunoSEQ multiplex PCR, while the TCRdb copy is restricted to in-frame clones and leaves out a portion. The sample contains approximately 87,000 clones, around 96% of which appear only once. The sample consisted of T cells isolated from PBMCs. All receptors derive from a human donor in good health.

The chain employs TRBV13 and TRBJ1-1; 8 nucleotides agree with TRBD1. Germline loops: CDR1 PRHDT, CDR2 FYEKMQ (reference sequence). The CDR3 has 15 amino acids. With 5 bases clipped from V and 2 bases from J, the junction kept 7 bases outside the gene matches. The CDR3 DNA reads TGTGCCAGCAGCGGCCCCGGACAGGGAAACACTGAAGCTTTCTTT. Translated, it gives CASSGPGQGNTEAFF.

The CDR3 region has the DNA TGTGCCAGTAGTTCAGGACTAGCGGGAGCAGTATCCTACAATGAGCAGTTCTTC. This sequence encodes CASSSGLAGAVSYNEQFF. This rearrangement joins TRBV19 to TRBJ2-1; 13 bases line up with TRBD2. Germline V CDR1 and CDR2: LNHDA, SQIVND (reference sequence). V dropped 5 bases and J dropped 1; count of bases not matched to a gene: 8. CDR3 size: 18 residues. Supplemented by reference TRBV19 and TRBJ2-1, the full variable domain reads DGGITQSPKYLFRKEGQNVTLSCEQNLNHDAMYWYRQDPGQGLRLIYYSQIVNDFQKGDIAEGYSVSREKKESFPLTVTSAQKNPTAFYLCASSSGLAGAVSYNEQFFGPGTRLTVL.

The chain joins TRBV6-5 to TRBJ2-2, with 7 bases aligning to TRBD2. The CDR3 contains 15 residues. The ends lost 5 bases at V and 1 base at J; junction bases unmatched: 4. Germline CDR1 is MNHEY and CDR2 is SVGAGI. CDR3 sequence (DNA): TGTGCCAGCAGTACAAGCGGGGTGAACACCGGGGAGCTGTTTTTT. This translates into CASSTSGVNTGELFF.

The V call is TRBV27, the J call TRBJ2-1; 7 nucleotides match TRBD2. The V segment lost 4 bases and the J segment 8 bases; nucleotides outside the gene matches: 5. CDR3 length: 13 residues. Per germline, CDR1 MNHEY and CDR2 SMNVEV (reference sequence). The CDR3 nucleotides are TGTGCCAGCAGTTCAAAGCGGGACGATGAGCAGTTCTTC. It encodes CASSSKRDDEQFF.

V and J are TRBV6-5 and TRBJ1-2; weak D call: TRBD1 (5 bases). V shed 0 bases and J shed 6 bases, with 14 bases lying between them. CDR3 length: 15 residues. Germline-derived CDR1 and CDR2 are MNHEY and SVGAGI. The CDR3 is CASSYSPGRLDGYTF. CDR3 DNA: TGTGCCAGCAGTTACTCCCCAGGGAGGCTGGATGGCTACACCTTC.

The chain uses TRBV13 and TRBJ2-6; perhaps TRBD2 as D (7 bases). The germline V gene encodes CDR1 PRHDT and CDR2 FYEKMQ (reference sequence). The CDR3 spans 15 residues. The V end was cut by 3 bases, the J end by 4 bases, with 10 bases between. The DNA of the CDR3 is TGTGCCAGCAGCTTGGGGGGGCCCGGGGCCAACGTCCTGACTTTC. It translates to CASSLGGPGANVLTF.

The J gene is TRBJ1-1, the V gene TRBV2; TRBD1 aligns across 10 bases. The CDR3 runs 16 residues. Germline values: CDR1 SNHLY, CDR2 FYNNEI. V lost 7 bases, J lost 8 bases, and 16 bases stayed unmatched. CDR3 protein: CASIPGQGIAGLEAFF. The DNA of the CDR3 is TGTGCCAGCATCCCGGGACAGGGGATAGCCGGGTTAGAAGCTTTCTTT.

On this clone itself: It may be a read error: a sequence one base away is much more abundant. This rearrangement joins TRBV7-8 to TRBJ1-1; possible D gene TRBD1, 6 bases. V shed 1 base and J shed 3 bases, with 6 bases lying between them. The CDR3 is 13 residues long. Germline-derived CDR1 and CDR2 are SGHVS and FQNEAQ. The CDR3 sequence: CASSLDRDTEAFF. In nucleotides, the CDR3 is TGTGCCAGCAGCTTAGACAGGGACACTGAAGCTTTCTTT. The full variable domain, its missing parts supplied by reference TRBV7-8 and TRBJ1-1, is GAGVSQSPRYKVAKRGQDVALRCDPISGHVSLFWYQQALGQGPEFLTYFQNEAQLDKSGLPSDRFFAERPEGSVSTLKIQRTQQEDSAVYLCASSLDRDTEAFFGQGTRLTVV.

The rearrangement joins TRBV7-2 to TRBJ1-1; 8 positions match TRBD1. V was pared by 1 base and J by 5 bases, with 6 bases of the junction left unmatched. The CDR3 contains 15 residues. Germline-derived CDR1 and CDR2 are SGHTA and FQGNSA. The CDR3 reads CASSLVQGAVTEAFF. The CDR3 DNA reads TGTGCCAGCAGCTTAGTGCAGGGGGCGGTGACTGAAGCTTTCTTT.

The chain joins TRBV2 to TRBJ1-1; no reliable D call. V lost 4 bases, J lost 4 bases, and 10 bases lay in between. The length of the CDR3 is 13 residues. CDR1 and CDR2 (germline): SNHLY, FYNNEI. The CDR3 DNA reads as TGTGCCAGCAGTGCCTTTGCGGGCACTGAAGCTTTCTTT. Translated: CASSAFAGTEAFF.

The rearrangement joins TRBV7-9 to TRBJ2-2; D call uncertain. This CDR3 has 16 amino acids. In germline, CDR1 is SEHNR, CDR2 FQNEAQ (reference sequence). Trimming left V 7 bases short and J 6 bases short, with 21 bases between. Here the CDR3 reads CASIPLTGRRAGELFF. CDR3 in DNA: TGTGCCAGCATCCCCTTGACGGGTCGTCGCGCCGGGGAGCTGTTTTTT.

The CDR3 bases are TGTGCCAGCAGTCCTCCGGCAGGGACAGGGTTCCACGAGCAGTACTTC. This gives the protein CASSPPAGTGFHEQYF. The rearrangement uses TRBV7-9 and TRBJ2-7; TRBD1 aligns across 9 bases. V was pared by 6 bases and J by 5 bases, with 14 bases of the junction left unmatched. From germline, CDR1 is SEHNR and CDR2 FQNEAQ (reference sequence). CDR3 length equals 16 residues.